This T cell receptor (beta chain) was profiled in a study of T cell responses to AZD1222 COVID-19 vaccine. Sequencing used immunoSEQ multiplex PCR; TCRdb keeps in-frame clones, though not all of them. Here the sample spans 70,000 to 90,000 clones, around nine tenths being singletons. Looked up from germline, CDR1 is SGHTA and CDR2 is FQGTGA. CDR3 size: 14 residues. Trimming left V 1 base short and J 3 bases short, with 9 bases between. The material sequenced was peripheral blood, taken 28 days after the second AZD1222 dose. This rearrangement joins TRBV7-3 to TRBJ1-2; tentatively, D is TRBD1 (6 bases). The origin of this receptor is an adult who received the AZD1222 COVID-19 vaccine. The CDR3 DNA is TGTGCCAGCAGCTTAAGGTCAGGGGACTATGGCTACACCTTC. Translating it yields CASSLRSGDYGYTF. Full variable domain (outside the CDR3, taken from reference TRBV7-3 and TRBJ1-2): GAGVSQTPSNKVTEKGKYVELRCDPISGHTALYWYRQSLGQGPEFLIYFQGTGAADDSGLPNDRFFAVRPEGSVSTLKIQRTERGDSAVYLCASSLRSGDYGYTFGSGTRLTVV.